This T cell receptor (beta chain) was identified in a study of blood T cell repertoires in COVID-19. V lost 1 base and J 2 bases, leaving 7 bases between the germline ends. From germline, CDR1 is LGHDT and CDR2 YNNKEL (reference sequence). The CDR3 extends over 14 amino acids. TCRdb keeps only in-frame clones here, not all; method: immunoSEQ multiplex PCR. This sample yields 100,000 to 120,000 clones, of which around 82% are seen a single time; 16% belongs to the top ten. V and J are TRBV3-1 (or the pseudogene TRBV3-2) and TRBJ2-3; possibly TRBD1 for D (5 bases). The sample consisted of peripheral blood. The source of this sequence is a woman between 55 and 75 years old with acute or convalescent COVID-19. The CDR3 reads CASSQGQFTDTQYF. The CDR3 coding sequence is TGTGCCAGCAGCCAAGGACAGTTCACAGATACGCAGTATTTT.